This T cell receptor beta chain was sequenced during a study of CD8 T cells in Susac syndrome. An amount of RNA that ranged from roughly 0.5 to 1 ug was reverse transcribed with random hexamers. Via MiXCR, TCRdb re-called the immunoSEQ multiplex PCR reads, giving one row per CDR3 protein. The sample consists of about 180,000 distinct CDR3 sequences, nearly 97% of them appearing once. CDR1 and CDR2 from the germline V gene are SQVTM and ANQGSEA. This CDR3 comprises 13 residues. Trimming removed 1 base from V and 6 bases from J, with 13 bases in between. The source is a human donor with multiple sclerosis. The chain is built from TRBV29-1 and TRBJ2-7; a weak D match, TRBD1 (6 bases). Sequenced material: CD4+ T cells from PBMCs. CDR3 DNA: TGCAGCGTTGAAGGGCAGGGGTTTGGCGAGCAGTACTTC. Its translation is CSVEGQGFGEQYF.